This T cell receptor (beta chain) was captured in a study of cytomegalovirus exposure and HLA in healthy donors. Looked up from germline, CDR1 is MNHEY and CDR2 is SMNVEV (reference sequence). Trimming removed 2 bases from V and 3 bases from J, with 10 bases in between. The CDR3 is 14 residues long. Vbeta (60) and Jbeta (13) primers were used in the PCR. Repertoires were generated with immunoSEQ multiplex PCR, while TCRdb's copy carries only in-frame clones and drops some. In the table there are about 130,000 clones, roughly four fifths of which are singletons. Sequenced sample: PBMCs. The TCR was taken from a woman aged 45-60 years in good health and CMV-seronegative. The genes are TRBV27 and TRBJ1-2; TRBD1 is a possible D gene (6 bases). CDR3 protein: CASSLDGTHYGYTF. The DNA for the CDR3 is TGTGCCAGCAGTTTAGACGGGACACACTATGGCTACACCTTC.